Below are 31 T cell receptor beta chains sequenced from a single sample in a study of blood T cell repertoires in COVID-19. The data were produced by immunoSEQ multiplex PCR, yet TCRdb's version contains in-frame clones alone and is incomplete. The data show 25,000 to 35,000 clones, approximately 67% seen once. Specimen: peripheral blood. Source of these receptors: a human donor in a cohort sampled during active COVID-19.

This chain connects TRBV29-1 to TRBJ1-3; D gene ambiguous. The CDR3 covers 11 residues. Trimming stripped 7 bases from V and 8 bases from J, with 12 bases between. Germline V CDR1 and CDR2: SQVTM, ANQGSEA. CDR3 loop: CSANYGDTIYF. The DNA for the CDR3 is TGCAGCGCCAACTATGGTGACACCATATATTTT.

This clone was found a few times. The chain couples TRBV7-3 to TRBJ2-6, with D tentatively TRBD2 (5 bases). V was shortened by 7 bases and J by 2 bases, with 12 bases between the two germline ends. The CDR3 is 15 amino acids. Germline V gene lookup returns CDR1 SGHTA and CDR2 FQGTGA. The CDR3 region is CASKAGGPGANVLTF. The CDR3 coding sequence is TGTGCCAGCAAGGCCGGAGGCCCTGGGGCCAACGTCCTGACTTTC.

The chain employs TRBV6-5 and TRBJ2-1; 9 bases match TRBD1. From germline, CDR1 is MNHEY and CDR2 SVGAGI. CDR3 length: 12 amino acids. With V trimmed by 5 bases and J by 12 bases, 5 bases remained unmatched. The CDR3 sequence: CASSKPGQGQFF. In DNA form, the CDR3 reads TGTGCCAGCAGTAAGCCGGGACAGGGGCAGTTCTTC.

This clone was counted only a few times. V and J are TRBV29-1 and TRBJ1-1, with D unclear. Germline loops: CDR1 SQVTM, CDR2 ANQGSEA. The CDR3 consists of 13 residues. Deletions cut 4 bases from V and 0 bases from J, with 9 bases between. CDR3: CSVGWRMNTEAFF. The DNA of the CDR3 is TGCAGCGTTGGGTGGCGGATGAACACTGAAGCTTTCTTT.

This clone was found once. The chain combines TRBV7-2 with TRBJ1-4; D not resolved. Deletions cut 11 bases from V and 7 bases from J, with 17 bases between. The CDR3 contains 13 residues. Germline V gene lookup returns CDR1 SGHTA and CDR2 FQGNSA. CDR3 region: CAASRESGEKLFF. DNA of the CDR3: TGTGCCGCAAGCCGGGAGTCAGGTGAAAAACTGTTTTTT.

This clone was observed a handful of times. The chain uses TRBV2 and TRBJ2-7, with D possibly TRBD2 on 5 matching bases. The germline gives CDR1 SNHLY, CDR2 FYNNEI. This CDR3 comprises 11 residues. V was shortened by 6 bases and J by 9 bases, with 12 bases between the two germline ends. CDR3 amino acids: CASRPGKGQYF. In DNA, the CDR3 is TGTGCCAGCAGGCCGGGAAAGGGGCAGTACTTC.

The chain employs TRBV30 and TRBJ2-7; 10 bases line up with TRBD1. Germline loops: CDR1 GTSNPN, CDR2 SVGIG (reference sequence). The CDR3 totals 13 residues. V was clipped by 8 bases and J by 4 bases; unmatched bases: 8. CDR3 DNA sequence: TGTGCCATCCACCGGGACAGGGGTTACGAGCAGTACTTC. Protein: CAIHRDRGYEQYF.

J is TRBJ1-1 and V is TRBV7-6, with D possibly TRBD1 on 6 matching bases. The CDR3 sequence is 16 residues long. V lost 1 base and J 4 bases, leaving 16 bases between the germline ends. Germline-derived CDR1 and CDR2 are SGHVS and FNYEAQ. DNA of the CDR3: TGTGCCAGCAGCTTAGAGCCTCGGGGGGCGCTCACTGAAGCTTTCTTT. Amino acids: CASSLEPRGALTEAFF.

Written as DNA, the CDR3 is TGTGCCAGCAGTCCCCTTGGGGGGATCGATGGCTACACCTTC. Translating it yields CASSPLGGIDGYTF. The chain has TRBV28 and TRBJ1-2; the D gene is possibly TRBD1 (5 bases). The CDR3 sequence is 14 residues long. The germline V and J ends were trimmed by 5 bases and 6 bases, with 16 bases remaining between them. The germline gives CDR1 MDHEN, CDR2 SYDVKM.

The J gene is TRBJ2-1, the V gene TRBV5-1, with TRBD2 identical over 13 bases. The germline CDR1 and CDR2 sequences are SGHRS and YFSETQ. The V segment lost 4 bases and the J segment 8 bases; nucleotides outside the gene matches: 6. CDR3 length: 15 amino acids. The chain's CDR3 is CASSVTSGGLDEQFF. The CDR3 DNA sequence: TGCGCCAGCAGCGTGACTAGCGGGGGGCTCGATGAGCAGTTCTTC.

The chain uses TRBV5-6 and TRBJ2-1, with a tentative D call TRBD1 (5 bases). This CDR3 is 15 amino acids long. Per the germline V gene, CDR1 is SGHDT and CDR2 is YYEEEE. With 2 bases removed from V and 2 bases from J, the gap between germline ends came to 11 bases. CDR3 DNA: TGTGCCAGCAGCTTTAGGGGCCTCACCTACAATGAGCAGTTCTTC. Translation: CASSFRGLTYNEQFF.

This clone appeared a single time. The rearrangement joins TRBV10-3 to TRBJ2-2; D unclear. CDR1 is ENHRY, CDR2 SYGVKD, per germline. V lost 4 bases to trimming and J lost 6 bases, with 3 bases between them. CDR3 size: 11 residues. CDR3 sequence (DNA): TGTGCCATCAGTGGAGCCGGGGAGCTGTTTTTT. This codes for CAISGAGELFF.

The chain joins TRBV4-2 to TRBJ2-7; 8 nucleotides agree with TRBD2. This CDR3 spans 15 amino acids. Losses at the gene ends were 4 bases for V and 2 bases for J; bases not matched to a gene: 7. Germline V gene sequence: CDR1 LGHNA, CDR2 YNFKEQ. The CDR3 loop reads CASSPASGSTYEQYF. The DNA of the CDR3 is TGTGCCAGCAGCCCAGCCAGCGGGAGTACCTACGAGCAGTACTTC.

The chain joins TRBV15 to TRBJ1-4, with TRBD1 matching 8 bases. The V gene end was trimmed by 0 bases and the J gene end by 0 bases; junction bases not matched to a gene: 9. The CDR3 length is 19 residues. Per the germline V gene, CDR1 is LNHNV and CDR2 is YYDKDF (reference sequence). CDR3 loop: CATSRDLQGASSTNEKLFF. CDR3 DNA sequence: TGTGCCACCAGCAGAGATCTTCAGGGGGCCTCATCAACTAATGAAAAACTGTTTTTT.

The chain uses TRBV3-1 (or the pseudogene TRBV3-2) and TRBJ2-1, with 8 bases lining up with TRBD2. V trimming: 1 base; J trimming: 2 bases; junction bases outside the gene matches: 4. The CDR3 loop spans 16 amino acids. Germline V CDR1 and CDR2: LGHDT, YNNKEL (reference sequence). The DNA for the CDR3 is TGTGCCAGCAGCCAAGGGGTCGGGGGGGCCTACAATGAGCAGTTCTTC. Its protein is CASSQGVGGAYNEQFF.

The CDR3 DNA follows: TGTGCCAGCAAAGAAGGGACTAGCGGGGCCAATGAGCAGTTCTTC. Encoded protein: CASKEGTSGANEQFF. The J gene is TRBJ2-1, the V gene TRBV9; 13 bases fit TRBD2. This CDR3 spans 15 amino acids. The V segment lost 6 bases and the J segment 6 bases; nucleotides outside the gene matches: 6. Germline CDR1 and CDR2: SGDLS and YYNGEE.

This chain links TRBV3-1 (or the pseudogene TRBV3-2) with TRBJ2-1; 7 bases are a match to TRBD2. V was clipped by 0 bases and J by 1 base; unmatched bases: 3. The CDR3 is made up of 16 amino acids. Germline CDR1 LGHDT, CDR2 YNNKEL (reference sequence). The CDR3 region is CASSQEASGSYNEQFF. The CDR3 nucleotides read TGTGCCAGCAGCCAAGAAGCTAGCGGATCCTACAATGAGCAGTTCTTC.

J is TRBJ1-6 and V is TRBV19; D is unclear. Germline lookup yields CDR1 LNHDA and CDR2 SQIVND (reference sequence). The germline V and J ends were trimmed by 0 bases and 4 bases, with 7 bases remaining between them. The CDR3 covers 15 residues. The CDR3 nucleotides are TGTGCCAGTAGTATAGATCCCCTTTATAATTCACCCCTCCACTTT. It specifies CASSIDPLYNSPLHF.

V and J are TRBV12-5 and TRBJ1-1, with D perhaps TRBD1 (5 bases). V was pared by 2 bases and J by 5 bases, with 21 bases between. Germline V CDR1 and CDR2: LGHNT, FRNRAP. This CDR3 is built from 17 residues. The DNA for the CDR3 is TGTGCTAGTGGTTTGATACGGACGGGACTGGGGGGGACTGAAGCTTTCTTT. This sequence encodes CASGLIRTGLGGTEAFF.

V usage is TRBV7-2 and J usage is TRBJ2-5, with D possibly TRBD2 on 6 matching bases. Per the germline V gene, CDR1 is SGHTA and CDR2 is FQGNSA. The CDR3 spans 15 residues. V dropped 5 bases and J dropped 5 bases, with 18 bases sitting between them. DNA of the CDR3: TGTGCCAGCAGCCCGGGACTTATTGGGAGGGAGACCCAGTACTTC. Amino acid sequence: CASSPGLIGRETQYF.

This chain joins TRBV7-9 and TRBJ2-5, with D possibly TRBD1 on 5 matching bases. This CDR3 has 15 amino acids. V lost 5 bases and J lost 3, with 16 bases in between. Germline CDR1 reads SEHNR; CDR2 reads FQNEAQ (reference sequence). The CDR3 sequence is CASSPDKGLEETQYF. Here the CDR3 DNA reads TGTGCCAGCAGCCCCGATAAGGGGTTGGAAGAGACCCAGTACTTC. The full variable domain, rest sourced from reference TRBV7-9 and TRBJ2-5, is DTGVSQNPRHKITKRGQNVTFRCDPISEHNRLYWYRQTLGQGPEFLTYFQNEAQLEKSRLLSDRFSAERPKGSFSTLEIQRTEQGDSAMYLCASSPDKGLEETQYFGPGTRLLVL.

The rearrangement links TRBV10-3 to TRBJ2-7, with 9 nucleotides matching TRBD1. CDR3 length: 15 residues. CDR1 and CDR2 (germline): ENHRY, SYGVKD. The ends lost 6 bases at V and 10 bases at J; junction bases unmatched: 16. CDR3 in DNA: TGTGCCATCAGGGACCCGAGACGGACAGGGGCGCAACAGTACTTC. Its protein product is CAIRDPRRTGAQQYF.

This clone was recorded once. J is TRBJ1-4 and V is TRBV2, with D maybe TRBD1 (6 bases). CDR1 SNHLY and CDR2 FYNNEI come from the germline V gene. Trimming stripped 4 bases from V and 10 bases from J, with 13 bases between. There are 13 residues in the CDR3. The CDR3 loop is CASSVEGVGKLFF. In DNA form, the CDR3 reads TGTGCCAGCAGTGTAGAGGGGGTGGGAAAACTGTTTTTT.

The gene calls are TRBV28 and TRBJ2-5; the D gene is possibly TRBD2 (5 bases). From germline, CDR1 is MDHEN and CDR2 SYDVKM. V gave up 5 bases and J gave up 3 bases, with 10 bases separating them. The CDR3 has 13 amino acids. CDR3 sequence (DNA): TGTGCCAGCAGTGAACTAGGGAAAGAGACCCAGTACTTC. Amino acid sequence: CASSELGKETQYF.

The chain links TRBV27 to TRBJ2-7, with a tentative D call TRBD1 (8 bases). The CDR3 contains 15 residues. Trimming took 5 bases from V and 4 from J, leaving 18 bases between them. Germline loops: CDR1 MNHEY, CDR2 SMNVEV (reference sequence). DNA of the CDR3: TGTGCCAGCAGTGGGTGGACAGGGAGGGGATACGAGCAGTACTTC. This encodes CASSGWTGRGYEQYF.

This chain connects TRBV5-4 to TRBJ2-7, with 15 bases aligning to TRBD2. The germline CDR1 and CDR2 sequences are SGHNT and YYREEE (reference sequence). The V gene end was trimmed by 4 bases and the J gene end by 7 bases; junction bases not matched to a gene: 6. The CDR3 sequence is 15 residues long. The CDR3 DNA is TGTGCCAGCAGCACCGGACTAGCGGGGGGGCCTGAGCAGTACTTC. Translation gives CASSTGLAGGPEQYF. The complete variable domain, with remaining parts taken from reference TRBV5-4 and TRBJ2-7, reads ETGVTQSPTHLIKTRGQQVTLRCSSQSGHNTVSWYQQALGQGPQFIFQYYREEENGRGNFPPRFSGLQFPNYSSELNVNALELDDSALYLCASSTGLAGGPEQYFGPGTRLTVT.

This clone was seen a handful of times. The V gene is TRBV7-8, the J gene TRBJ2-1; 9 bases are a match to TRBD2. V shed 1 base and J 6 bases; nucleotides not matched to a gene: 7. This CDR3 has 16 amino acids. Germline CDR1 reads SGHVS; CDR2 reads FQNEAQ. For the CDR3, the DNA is TGTGCCAGCAGCTTAGGATCTTATAGCGGGAGCAATGAGCAGTTCTTC. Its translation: CASSLGSYSGSNEQFF.

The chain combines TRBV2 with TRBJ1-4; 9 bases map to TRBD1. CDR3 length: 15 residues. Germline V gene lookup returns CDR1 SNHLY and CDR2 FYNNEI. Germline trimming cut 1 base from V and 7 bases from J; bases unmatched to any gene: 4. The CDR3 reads CASSEGGQGFEKLFF. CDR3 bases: TGTGCCAGCAGTGAAGGGGGACAGGGTTTTGAAAAACTGTTTTTT.

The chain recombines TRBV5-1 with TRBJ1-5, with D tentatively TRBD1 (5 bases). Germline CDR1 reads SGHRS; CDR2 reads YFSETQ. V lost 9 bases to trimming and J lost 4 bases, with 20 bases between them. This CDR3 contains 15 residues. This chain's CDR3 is CATLRIGATNQPQHF. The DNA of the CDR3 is TGCGCCACCCTCAGAATAGGGGCTACAAATCAGCCCCAGCATTTT.

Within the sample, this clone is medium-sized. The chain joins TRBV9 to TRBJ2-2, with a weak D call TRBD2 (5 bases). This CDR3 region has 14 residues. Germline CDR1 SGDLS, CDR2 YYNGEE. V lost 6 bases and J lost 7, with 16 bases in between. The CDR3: CASTAQLAGGELFF. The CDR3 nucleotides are TGTGCCAGCACCGCTCAGCTAGCCGGCGGGGAGCTGTTTTTT.

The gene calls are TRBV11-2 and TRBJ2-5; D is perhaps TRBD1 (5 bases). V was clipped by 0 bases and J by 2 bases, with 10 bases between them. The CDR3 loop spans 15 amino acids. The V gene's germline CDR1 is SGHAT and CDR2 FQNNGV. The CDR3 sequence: CASSLDQGGQETQYF. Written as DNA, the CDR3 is TGTGCCAGCAGCTTAGATCAGGGCGGACAAGAGACCCAGTACTTC.